The sequence of this TCR beta chain was determined in a study of T cells in Graves' hyperthyroidism and ophthalmopathy. The wider study: Peripheral blood was secured at the point of initial diagnosis, before any treatment.

Amplification yielded TCR beta CDR3 regions, with RNA transcripts as the source. RT-PCR in the first round (using the HTBI primer set) targeted the TCR CDR3. TCRdb analysed the multiplex PCR reads with MiXCR anew, one entry per CDR3 protein. The repertoire holds approximately 360,000 distinct CDR3 sequences, with 15% to 19% as singletons. This clonotype was counted only a few times. V was pared by 2 bases and J by 0 bases, with 5 bases between. The CDR3 runs 15 residues. The germline CDR1 and CDR2 sequences are KGHSH and LQKENI. The TCR originated in a woman aged 18-29 years with Graves' hyperthyroidism that later progressed to Graves' ophthalmopathy. The chain recombines TRBV18 with TRBJ2-6, with a possible D match to TRBD2 (5 bases). The specimen was blood. For the CDR3, the DNA is TGTGCCAGCTCACCAGGGAGCTCTGGGGCCAACGTCCTGACTTTC. It specifies CASSPGSSGANVLTF.